Each of the 7 T cell receptor beta chains below was sequenced from the same sample in a study of shared clonotypes between healthy human individuals. CD45RO-negative CD8 cells positively selected for CCR7 made up the naive population, which excluded terminally differentiated effector memory CD45RA+ cells. The data were produced by immunoSEQ multiplex PCR, yet TCRdb's version contains in-frame clones alone and is incomplete. The sample consists of about 2.1 million clones, approximately 94% of them appearing once. Sample: naive CD8+ T cells from PBMCs. The receptor source for this set is a man younger than 35 in good health. Some clones in this sample may be carry-over from other donors' samples.

The chain couples TRBV7-9 to TRBJ2-1; weak D call: TRBD1 (6 bases). The CDR3 is made up of 18 amino acids. Trimming pared 1 base from V and 6 bases from J, leaving 22 bases between. Germline V CDR1 and CDR2: SEHNR, FQNEAQ (reference sequence). The CDR3 is CASSLGSLRGPTGNEQFF. In DNA form, the CDR3 reads TGTGCCAGCAGCTTAGGATCGTTACGCGGCCCGACAGGCAATGAGCAGTTCTTC.

The rearrangement links TRBV9 to TRBJ2-1; D remains unclear. The V end was cut by 4 bases, the J end by 4 bases, with 9 bases between. Germline CDR1 SGDLS, CDR2 YYNGEE. This CDR3 has 13 amino acids. CDR3 sequence reads: CASSLTDYNEQFF. CDR3 nucleotides: TGTGCCAGCAGCCTTACAGATTACAATGAGCAGTTCTTC.

This rearrangement joins TRBV9 to TRBJ2-7, with D tentatively TRBD1 or TRBD2 (5 bases each). CDR3 length equals 14 residues. V lost 3 bases to trimming and J lost 4 bases, with 14 bases between them. CDR1 and CDR2 (germline): SGDLS, YYNGEE. The CDR3 spells CASSGPGPQYEQYF. CDR3 bases: TGTGCCAGCAGCGGACCGGGACCTCAGTACGAGCAGTACTTC. The full variable domain, its missing parts supplied by reference TRBV9 and TRBJ2-7, is DSGVTQTPKHLITATGQRVTLRCSPRSGDLSVYWYQQSLDQGLQFLIQYYNGEERAKGNILERFSAQQFPDLHSELNLSSLELGDSALYFCASSGPGPQYEQYFGPGTRLTVT.

The rearrangement uses TRBV9 and TRBJ2-1, with D tentatively TRBD1 or TRBD2 (5 bases each). The V gene lost 4 bases and the J gene lost 7 bases, with 24 bases spanning the gap. CDR3 length: 17 amino acids. Germline assignment: CDR1 SGDLS and CDR2 YYNGEE. The CDR3 spells CASSTRGLRDGYNEQFF. DNA for the CDR3: TGTGCCAGCAGCACCCGCGGGTTAAGGGACGGCTATAATGAGCAGTTCTTC.

This clone has a handful of counts. The chain carries TRBV9 and TRBJ2-2; D remains unclear. Germline V gene sequence: CDR1 SGDLS, CDR2 YYNGEE. The CDR3 consists of 13 residues. V was cut by 4 bases and J by 8 bases, with 12 bases left in between. The CDR3 loop reads CASSPPGRGELFF. The CDR3 DNA is TGTGCCAGCAGCCCGCCTGGGCGAGGGGAGCTGTTTTTT.

This rearrangement joins TRBV7-9 to TRBJ2-5; weak D call: TRBD1 (6 bases). V lost 5 bases and J lost 2, with 9 bases in between. Germline CDR1 is SEHNR and CDR2 is FQNEAQ (reference sequence). CDR3 length: 13 amino acids. CDR3 loop: CASSPGQQETQYF. CDR3 in DNA: TGTGCCAGCAGCCCAGGACAGCAAGAGACCCAGTACTTC. Filled out from reference TRBV7-9 and TRBJ2-5, the complete variable domain reads DTGVSQNPRHKITKRGQNVTFRCDPISEHNRLYWYRQTLGQGPEFLTYFQNEAQLEKSRLLSDRFSAERPKGSFSTLEIQRTEQGDSAMYLCASSPGQQETQYFGPGTRLLVL.

The chain couples TRBV7-9 to TRBJ1-4, with TRBD1 matching 10 bases. The length of the CDR3 is 15 residues. J lost 5 bases, V lost 5 bases, and 5 bases had no gene match. Germline-derived CDR1 and CDR2 are SEHNR and FQNEAQ (reference sequence). CDR3 in amino acids: CASSEGTGENEKLFF. The CDR3 bases are TGTGCCAGCAGCGAAGGGACAGGGGAGAATGAAAAACTGTTTTTT.